The 20 T cell receptor beta chains below all came from one sample that was sequenced in a study of T cells in Graves' hyperthyroidism and ophthalmopathy. RNA transcripts served as the template for amplifying TCR beta CDR3 regions. The HTBI primer set served for first-round RT-PCR of the TCR CDR3. TCRdb processed the multiplex PCR reads anew with MiXCR; each CDR3 protein has one entry. This table holds about 520,000 distinct CDR3 sequences, less than 25% found once. The sequenced sample was blood. All receptors derive from a man aged 18-30 years with Graves' hyperthyroidism.

This clonotype was seen repeatedly, ten times or more. A much larger clone lies one base from this, so it may be a read error. The chain is built from TRBV12-3 or TRBV12-4 and TRBJ2-4, with D maybe TRBD1 (5 bases). The CDR3 length is 14 residues. CDR3 sequence: CASSLAGIENIKYF. The CDR3, as DNA: TGTGCCAGCAGTTTGGCAGGGATCGAAAACATTAAGTACTTC.

In its sample, this clonotype was seen many times. The chain has TRBV11-2 and TRBJ1-1; D is possibly TRBD1 (6 bases). This CDR3 comprises 16 residues. V lost 8 bases to trimming and J lost 4 bases, with 23 bases between them. Germline V gene sequence: CDR1 SGHAT, CDR2 FQNNGV. In DNA form, the CDR3 reads TGTGCCAGCTCTAGGGAGGTGGACAGATACCCCACTGAAGCTTTCTTT. Its protein is CASSREVDRYPTEAFF. Complete variable domain (other parts from reference TRBV11-2 and TRBJ1-1): EAGVAQSPRYKIIEKRQSVAFWCNPISGHATLYWYQQILGQGPKLLIQFQNNGVVDDSQLPKDRFSAERLKGVDSTLKIQPAKLEDSAVYLCASSREVDRYPTEAFFGQGTRLTVV.

This clonotype was seen ten or more times. The CDR3 loop reads CASSPTVSSGNTIYF. The CDR3 DNA follows: TGTGCCAGCAGCCCCACGGTGAGCTCTGGAAACACCATATATTTT. The chain combines TRBV12-3 or TRBV12-4 with TRBJ1-3; the D is unclear. The CDR3 has 15 residues. V dropped 6 bases and J dropped 0 bases, with 12 bases sitting between them.

The chain carries TRBV12-3 or TRBV12-4 and TRBJ2-2; TRBD2 matches 10 bases. This CDR3 is 15 amino acids long. The V segment lost 8 bases and the J segment 3 bases; nucleotides outside the gene matches: 6. CDR3 in DNA: TGTGCCAGCCGAACTAGCGGGGTGGACACCGGGGAGCTGTTTTTT. Translated, it gives CASRTSGVDTGELFF.

This clonotype has ten or more counts. The rearrangement uses TRBV12-3 or TRBV12-4 and TRBJ2-7; perhaps TRBD1 as D (6 bases). The CDR3 is 18 amino acids. Trimming removed 3 bases at V and 2 bases at J, with 23 bases between. The CDR3 region has the DNA TGTGCCAGCAGTTTTTGCGCAGGGGCTGAAGGGATTACCTACGAGCAGTACTTC. Translating gives CASSFCAGAEGITYEQYF.

This clonotype was detected a few times. The rearrangement uses TRBV6-1 and TRBJ1-1; D is perhaps TRBD1 (5 bases). V was trimmed by 6 bases and J by 4 bases, leaving 15 bases between them. Germline assignment: CDR1 MNHNS and CDR2 SASEGT. The CDR3 has 14 amino acids. This CDR3 is CASRGVSGGTEAFF. CDR3 nucleotide sequence: TGTGCCAGCAGGGGGGTTTCGGGGGGCACTGAAGCTTTCTTT.

The rearrangement uses TRBV6-2 or TRBV6-3 and TRBJ1-1; D might be TRBD1 (5 bases). The CDR3 runs 15 residues. CDR1 and CDR2 from the germline V gene are MNHEY and SVGEGT. V lost 0 bases to trimming and J lost 8 bases, with 16 bases between them. CDR3 DNA: TGTGCCAGCAGTTACTCCCTCGACAGCAAAGGGGAAGCTTTCTTT. This sequence encodes CASSYSLDSKGEAFF.

A remark on this clonotype: One end of the junction fails to match germline, which may point to a read error. This rearrangement joins TRBV7-9 to TRBJ2-5, with 10 bases identical to TRBD2. This CDR3 is built from 16 residues. From germline, CDR1 is SEHNR and CDR2 FQNEAQ (reference sequence). CDR3 sequence reads: CASNRGGLAGVETQDF. The CDR3 bases are TGTGCCAGCAACCGAGGGGGTCTAGCGGGGGTTGAGACCCAGGACTTC.

This clonotype was observed once. J is TRBJ2-5 and V is TRBV15; D tentatively fits TRBD1 or TRBD2 (5 bases each). Deletions cut 1 base from V and 5 bases from J, with 8 bases between. Germline-derived CDR1 and CDR2 are LNHNV and YYDKDF (reference sequence). This CDR3 spans 13 amino acids. The CDR3 DNA reads as TGTGCCACCAGCAGAGCAGGGAGTGAGACCCAGTACTTC. Its protein product is CATSRAGSETQYF.

This clonotype was counted many times. The chain combines TRBV6-2 or TRBV6-3 with TRBJ1-1; D is uncertain. Between the trimmed V and J ends, which lost 4 bases and 4 bases, there was a span of 7 bases. The CDR3 sequence is 12 residues long. Germline values: CDR1 MNHEY, CDR2 SVGEGT. CDR3: CASSSLFTEAFF. The CDR3 DNA reads TGTGCCAGCAGTTCTCTTTTCACTGAAGCTTTCTTT.

This clonotype was counted ten times or more. V usage is TRBV20-1 and J usage is TRBJ1-1; 8 positions match TRBD1. V dropped 6 bases and J dropped 0; count of bases not matched to a gene: 3. The CDR3 loop spans 13 amino acids. From germline, CDR1 is DFQATT and CDR2 SNEGSKA (reference sequence). CDR3 nucleotides: TGCAGTGCGAAGACAGGGGTGAACACTGAAGCTTTCTTT. Protein: CSAKTGVNTEAFF.

This rearrangement joins TRBV12-3 or TRBV12-4 to TRBJ1-1; TRBD1 agrees at 9 bases. V dropped 6 bases and J dropped 5; count of bases not matched to a gene: 10. The CDR3 length is 15 residues. CDR3 sequence: CASRIPGQGVTEAFF. In DNA, the CDR3 is TGTGCCAGCAGGATCCCGGGACAGGGAGTAACTGAAGCTTTCTTT.

This clonotype was counted many times. A single base separates this from a much larger clone, so it may be a read error. This chain links TRBV7-8 with TRBJ2-7, with TRBD1 matching over 7 bases. The CDR3 is 12 residues long. Germline trimming cut 6 bases from V and 5 bases from J; bases unmatched to any gene: 4. From germline, CDR1 is SGHVS and CDR2 FQNEAQ. CDR3 loop: CASSPTGDEQYF. Here the CDR3 DNA reads TGTGCCAGCAGTCCCACAGGGGACGAGCAGTACTTC.

There are many counts of this clonotype. One junction end does not reproduce the germline sequence, and a read error may be involved. The rearrangement joins TRBV29-1 to TRBJ2-7; 7 bases align to TRBD1. The germline V gene encodes CDR1 SQVTM and CDR2 ANQGSEA. The CDR3 is 12 amino acids. The CDR3 sequence is CSVKDREHEQYF. CDR3 DNA: TGCAGCGTTAAAGACAGGGAACACGAGCAGTACTTC.

The chain is built from TRBV7-8 and TRBJ2-7, with TRBD1 identical over 7 bases. Trimming took 4 bases from V and 7 from J; bases not matched to a gene: 13. The germline V gene has CDR1 SGHVS and CDR2 FQNEAQ. The CDR3 consists of 15 residues. This CDR3 is CASSSMGQIRREQYF. DNA of the CDR3: TGTGCCAGCAGCTCCATGGGACAGATTCGACGGGAGCAGTACTTC.

This clonotype has a count of ten or more. This chain links TRBV20-1 with TRBJ2-2, with D hard to call. The V gene lost 2 bases and the J gene lost 2 bases, with 3 bases spanning the gap. The CDR3 has 12 residues. CDR1 and CDR2 from the germline V gene are DFQATT and SNEGSKA (reference sequence). The CDR3 loop is CSARQNTGELFF. CDR3 coding DNA: TGCAGTGCTAGACAAAACACCGGGGAGCTGTTTTTT.

This clonotype showed up many times. The V gene is TRBV7-8, the J gene TRBJ1-1, with D tentatively TRBD1 (5 bases). V lost 3 bases and J 7 bases, leaving 12 bases between the germline ends. CDR3 length equals 13 residues. Germline V CDR1 and CDR2: SGHVS, FQNEAQ. CDR3 amino acids: CASSFRRDGEAFF. CDR3 coding DNA: TGTGCCAGCAGCTTCCGCCGGGACGGTGAAGCTTTCTTT. Together with reference TRBV7-8 and TRBJ1-1, the CDR3 gives the full variable domain: GAGVSQSPRYKVAKRGQDVALRCDPISGHVSLFWYQQALGQGPEFLTYFQNEAQLDKSGLPSDRFFAERPEGSVSTLKIQRTQQEDSAVYLCASSFRRDGEAFFGQGTRLTVV.

The V and J genes are TRBV4-2 and TRBJ2-7; no clear D. Germline lookup yields CDR1 LGHNA and CDR2 YNFKEQ. This CDR3 is 14 amino acids long. V was clipped by 0 bases and J by 4 bases, with 10 bases between them. CDR3 amino acids: CASSQEERFYEQYF. The CDR3 DNA reads as TGTGCCAGCAGCCAAGAGGAACGGTTTTACGAGCAGTACTTC.

This rearrangement joins TRBV10-1 to TRBJ2-2; 7 bases map to TRBD1. The CDR3 totals 16 residues. V lost 6 bases, J lost 4 bases, and 11 bases stayed unmatched. CDR1 is WNHNN and CDR2 is SYGVQD in the germline V gene (reference sequence). The CDR3 coding sequence is TGCGCCAGCAGCGATCTAGACAGGGAGTTCACCGGGGAGCTGTTTTTT. Protein product: CASSDLDREFTGELFF.

This clonotype was seen many times. J is TRBJ2-3 and V is TRBV7-6, with D possibly matching TRBD1 (5 bases). Trimming removed 5 bases at V and 4 bases at J, with 7 bases between. This CDR3 spans 12 amino acids. Germline V gene sequence: CDR1 SGHVS, CDR2 FNYEAQ. This chain's CDR3 is CASSKGADTQYF. CDR3 DNA sequence: TGTGCCAGCAGCAAAGGGGCAGATACGCAGTATTTT.